Reported below is one T cell receptor (beta chain). Its antigen is still unknown. No clone much larger than this one lies a single base away; base qualities are absent. The sample belongs to a study of OX40 agonist ivuxolimab in advanced cancers. Context from the whole study: Ivuxolimab was a fully human IgG2 agonistic monoclonal antibody targeting the costimulatory receptor OX40 (CD134). The purpose of peripheral TCRbeta sequencing was to test whether ivuxolimab changed TCR sequence diversity and led to clonal T-cell expansion. Prior anti-PD-1, anti-PD-L1 or anti-CTLA-4 therapy was permitted, and 40% of dose-escalation patients had received checkpoint inhibitors. Of the 50 or so patients in dose escalation, about 20 had hepatocellular carcinoma, some 15 had melanoma, 9 had renal cell carcinoma and 9 had head and neck cancer. Intravenous ivuxolimab was administered to patients every 2 weeks at six dose levels: 0.01, 0.1, 0.3, 1.5, 3 and 10 mg/kg. The paper describes the monotherapy dose-escalation part (N ≈ 52 patients) of the phase I trial of ivuxolimab. Partial responses occurred in three dose-escalation patients: two with cutaneous melanoma and one with hepatocellular carcinoma. In the dose-escalation cohort, approximately 83% of patients were male, and the mean age was roughly 60 years with a range of about 20 to 80.

Inclusive of the bounding cysteine and phenylalanine, the CDR3 is 14 residues long. Just the 42-base CDR3 DNA is kept, in frame starting at base 1. For CDR1 and CDR2, the germline V gene (reference sequence) lists GTSNPN and SVGIG. For this chain, trimming is 1 base at the V end and 3 bases at the J end, and the number of junction bases without a gene match is 3. The trial excluded patients who had a history of autoimmune disease or were on systemic immunosuppression. Peripheral blood for TCR sequencing was drawn from every dose cohort at baseline, at cycle 4 day 1 and at cycle 7 day 1. The samples were taken from a phase I, first-in-human, multicenter, open-label dose-escalation trial of ivuxolimab. Adults with locally advanced or metastatic head and neck squamous cell, hepatocellular, melanoma or renal cell carcinoma were enrolled in the trial. CD4+ and CD8+ T cells were sorted separately from peripheral blood before TCR sequencing.

Study-level results and caveats: Clonal expansion of both CD4+ and CD8+ blood T cells was observed from baseline to week 6 at doses 0.1 to 3.0 mg/kg. Low levels of normalized T-cell clonal expansion were also seen in some patients who did not respond. After ivuxolimab, expanded clones were on average more numerous among CD8+ T cells than among CD4+ T cells. Partial responders in the 0.1-3.0 mg/kg groups had among the lowest normalized peripheral clonal expansion, especially among CD8+ T cells. Antigen specificity was not determined for the clonally expanded peripheral T cells.

Genomic DNA was extracted from sorted cells for sequencing of the TCRbeta CDR3 region. The immunoSEQ Assay was used for sequencing of TCRbeta CDR3 regions. Held by TCRdb, this immuneACCESS table contains in-frame sequences only and omits some clones. Under half of the omission traces to an unresolved V gene where checked; the cause of the rest is unknown. A total of 36,000 or so clones appear in this sample, approximately 80% of them only once. Of the sample, about 20% falls within the top ten clones. The rearrangement combines TRBV30 with TRBJ2-7; 10 of the junction bases match TRBD2. The sample consisted of CD4+ or CD8+ T cells sorted from blood, taken in a trial of the OX40 agonist ivuxolimab. This receptor was identified in an adult with an advanced solid tumor such as melanoma, head and neck, liver or kidney cancer. The DNA sequence is as follows: TGTGCCTGGAGTGCGGCTAGCGGGGGCTACGAGCAGTACTTC. Its amino acids are CAWSAASGGYEQYF.